This T cell receptor (beta chain) was recorded in a study of T cells in localized non-small cell lung cancer. Sequenced by immunoSEQ multiplex PCR; TCRdb stores in-frame clones only, minus some. The table shows several thousand clones, with 15% occurring only once. This CDR3 is 12 amino acids long. Trimming left V 2 bases short and J 11 bases short, with 13 bases between. Per germline, CDR1 SQVTM and CDR2 ANQGSEA. Neighboring lung without atypia was obtained no less than 2 cm from the tumor margin. This clone has only a few counts. Its antigen is not known. Findings of the study overall: Uninvolved adjacent lung had higher T cell clonality than tumor and all other tissues. Elevated circulating T cell density in blood was associated with longer overall survival. Appearance in adjacent lung was seen for a median around 55 of the top 100 tumor clones.

Here the sequenced sample was normal lung tissue next to the tumor, taken before any cancer treatment. V is TRBV29-1 and J is TRBJ1-5; TRBD1 might be the D (5 bases). This TCR came from a male donor aged 60 or older with stage II squamous cell lung carcinoma. CDR3 coding DNA: TGCAGCGTTGAAACGGGGATGGGGGCCCAGCATTTT. It specifies CSVETGMGAQHF.